This paragraph reports one TCR beta chain. Its antigen is undetermined. This sample stems from a study of T cell responses to AZD1222 COVID-19 vaccine. Findings and limits, study-wide: Most donors were white British, females outnumbered males, and clonal diversity was possibly underestimated.

The V end lost 6 bases, the J end lost 8 bases, and 2 bases lay between the germline ends. Germline CDR1 and CDR2: SGHRS and YFSETQ. The CDR3 totals 9 residues. The protocol was immunoSEQ multiplex PCR, while the TCRdb copy is restricted to in-frame clones and leaves out a portion. Of approximately 77,000 clones in the sample, approximately 83% were seen once. The chain joins TRBV5-1 to TRBJ1-4; D unclear. The TCR originated in an adult who received the AZD1222 COVID-19 vaccine. The specimen comprised peripheral blood, sampled 28 days after the second AZD1222 dose. The CDR3 DNA is TGCGCCAGCATCGAAAAACTGTTTTTT. It codes for CASIEKLFF. The complete variable domain, with remaining parts taken from reference TRBV5-1 and TRBJ1-4, reads KAGVTQTPRYLIKTRGQQVTLSCSPISGHRSVSWYQQTPGQGLQFLFEYFSETQRNKGNFPGRFSGRQFSNSRSEMNVSTLELGDSALYLCASIEKLFFGSGTQLSVL.